This T cell receptor beta chain is drawn from a study of blood T cell repertoires in COVID-19. Here immunoSEQ multiplex PCR was the method, and the copy in TCRdb shows in-frame clones only, minus some. The sample lists about 100,000 clones, roughly 90% occurring once. The TCR comes from a man aged 35 to 55 with active or convalescent COVID-19. Sequencing was carried out using peripheral blood.

DNA of the CDR3: TGTGCCAGCAGTTACTGGGGGGGAGACACTGAAGCTTTCTTT. It codes for CASSYWGGDTEAFF. The V and J genes are TRBV6-2 or TRBV6-3 and TRBJ1-1; a possible D gene is TRBD1 (5 bases). Germline V gives CDR1 MNHEY, CDR2 SVGEGT. The ends were cut back, 1 base at V and 3 bases at J, with 9 bases in the middle. The CDR3 is 14 residues long.